What follows are 2 T cell receptor beta chains derived from one specimen sequenced in a study of early T cells in non-severe SARS-CoV-2 infection. Each CDR3 protein is one row after TCRdb ran MiXCR on the 5' RACE reads. Of some 66,000 distinct CDR3 sequences listed, around 14% were seen once; the top ten hold about 8.6%. What was sequenced was whole blood. The receptors derive from an adult who was a healthcare worker with PCR-confirmed SARS-CoV-2 infection or an uninfected control (not recorded which).

The chain uses TRBV28 and TRBJ2-1; 15 bases align to TRBD2. In germline, CDR1 is MDHEN, CDR2 SYDVKM. The CDR3 runs 14 residues. The J segment lost 10 bases and the V segment lost 8 bases, leaving 6 bases of the junction unmatched. CDR3 DNA: TGTGCCAGCGGGACCGGGACTAGCGGGAGGGAGCAGTTCTTC. Its translation is CASGTGTSGREQFF.

In this sample, this clonotype turned up a few times. The gene calls are TRBV28 and TRBJ2-3, with 10 bases fitting TRBD2. Germline CDR1 reads MDHEN; CDR2 reads SYDVKM. The CDR3 is 13 amino acids. The ends lost 5 bases at V and 7 bases at J; junction bases unmatched: 3. The CDR3 spells CASSSGRANTQYF. Written as DNA, the CDR3 is TGTGCCAGCAGTAGCGGGAGGGCAAATACGCAGTATTTT.